What follows is one TCR beta chain and its context. Its antigen is not identified. Generated by immunoSEQ multiplex PCR, the TCRdb table keeps only in-frame clones and is missing some. Here the sample spans under 150,000 clones, about 90% being singletons. This sample is drawn from a study of T cells in localized non-small cell lung cancer. Whole-study results and caveats: Longer overall survival associated with higher blood T cell density; shorter survival with higher adjacent-lung clonality.

The CDR3 totals 15 residues. V shed 2 bases, J shed 1 base, and the junction held 1 base outside the gene matches. The germline gives CDR1 SEHNR, CDR2 FQNEAQ (reference sequence). This clonotype was sampled from an older female donor with stage I lung adenocarcinoma. The sample here was peripheral blood, taken before any cancer treatment. The chain employs TRBV7-9 and TRBJ1-5; 8 nucleotides agree with TRBD1. CDR3 residues: CASSLSGGSNQPQHF. CDR3 in DNA: TGTGCCAGCAGCTTATCAGGGGGCAGCAATCAGCCCCAGCATTTT.